This record concerns one T cell receptor (beta chain) sequence. Primers included in the PCR were 60 Vbeta and 13 Jbeta primers. Using immunoSEQ multiplex PCR, the repertoire was profiled, and TCRdb retains in-frame clones only, with some absent. The listing records approximately 110,000 clones. The data were obtained in a study of cytomegalovirus exposure and HLA in healthy donors. Across the study: An analysis done earlier identified about 100 million unique TCR beta sequences from about 180 million T cells.

This receptor was identified in a man aged 30-40 years in good health and CMV-seronegative. Sequenced input: PBMCs.

The CDR3 region has the DNA TGTGCCAGCAGTTTAAGCTACTGGCGGGAGCAGTACTTC. Translating it yields CASSLSYWREQYF. This chain links TRBV27 with TRBJ2-5; 7 bases match TRBD2. The CDR3 contains 13 residues. In germline, CDR1 is MNHEY, CDR2 SMNVEV (reference sequence). Losses at the gene ends were 2 bases for V and 11 bases for J; bases not matched to a gene: 8.